This TCR beta chain emerged from a study of blood T cell repertoires in COVID-19 (TCRdb year 2020). For the wider study: Samples covering the acute and convalescent phases of COVID-19 were provided by collaborators in the United States, Italy and Spain. Where available, HLA class I and class II types were obtained from metadata supplied by the sample provider rather than from assay-based typing. The material from the prospective study consisted of cDNA or gDNA derived from T cells, B-cell-depleted T cells, or PBMCs. Sample metadata almost always included a de-identified subject ID, COVID-19 status, age in years and sex. The repertoires were made available in a free public database intended to serve as a resource for research on the immune response to SARS-CoV-2. Samples were obtained from the ongoing ImmuneRACE study (first 160 participants) and from roughly 1,300 subjects provided by 6 global collaborators. Subjects who had been exposed to COVID-19, were actively infected with it, or had recovered from it provided the deeply sampled blood TCRbeta repertoires that made up the dataset.

The collaborating institutions used their own protocols to collect whole blood in K2EDTA tubes. For TCRbeta analysis, collaborators shipped samples in one of three forms: frozen whole blood, isolated PBMCs, or DNA extracted from either of those sample types. Comments on this clone: It lacks a known antigen. No base quality information exists; no much larger clone differs at one position.

TCRbeta CDR3 regions were amplified from genomic DNA using the immunoSEQ Assay, a bias-controlled multiplex PCR. The study's own analysis went as follows. The number of nucleated cells in each sample was estimated from the amplification of reference gene primers within the assay. Sequence reads were collapsed and filtered to measure the absolute abundance of every unique TCRbeta CDR3 rearrangement. For each sample, productive Simpson clonality was calculated by taking the square root of Simpson's diversity index across productive rearrangements. This is the immuneACCESS table as TCRdb keeps it, with only in-frame sequences that have V and J called. A part of the clones is gone; compared with another copy, unresolved V genes explain less than half, and the rest is unexplained. D and trimming come from the DNA, and the V and J calls and clone size come from that table. For this sample the table gives some 170,000 clones, of which about 81% were detected only once. The ten top clones hold roughly a tenth of the sample.

The CDR3 runs 18 amino acids, cysteine and phenylalanine included. Left in the record is the CDR3 DNA by itself, 54 bases read in frame from the first base. Via the germline V gene, CDR1 is LGHNA and CDR2 YSLEER. V ends up 0 bases short and J 4 bases short, with an unmatched junction base count of 8. Overall study outcomes, separate from this receptor: The amount of clinical and demographic metadata varied by source and participant and was provided uncurated.

The receptor's source is a human donor in a cohort sampled during active COVID-19. The V and J genes are TRBV4-3 and TRBJ2-3, and 12 junction bases match TRBD2. The sample consisted of peripheral blood. The nucleotide sequence is given as TGCGCCAGCAGCCAAGATAGTAGGGCTAGCGGGAGGGCAGATACGCAGTATTTT. Its product reads: CASSQDSRASGRADTQYF.